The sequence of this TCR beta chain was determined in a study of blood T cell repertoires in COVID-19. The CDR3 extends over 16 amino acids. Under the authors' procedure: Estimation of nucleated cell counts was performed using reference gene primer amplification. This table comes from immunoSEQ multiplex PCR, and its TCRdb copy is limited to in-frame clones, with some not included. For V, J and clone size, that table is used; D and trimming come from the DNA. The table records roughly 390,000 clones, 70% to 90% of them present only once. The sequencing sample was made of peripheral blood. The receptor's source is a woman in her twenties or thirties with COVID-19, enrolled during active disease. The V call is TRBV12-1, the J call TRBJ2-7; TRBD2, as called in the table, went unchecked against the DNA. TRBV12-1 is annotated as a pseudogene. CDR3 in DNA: TGTGCCAGCAGCGTCTCCGGGACTAGCGAACACTACGAGCAGTACTTC. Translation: CASSVSGTSEHYEQYF.